Presented here are 21 T cell receptor beta chains from one specimen sequenced in a study of cytomegalovirus exposure and HLA in healthy donors. 13 Jbeta primers and 60 Vbeta primers were used for the PCR. TCRdb keeps only in-frame clones here, not all; method: immunoSEQ multiplex PCR. The table has some 180,000 clones, around 80% seen once; the top ten hold roughly 3.5%. Sample: PBMCs. The receptors originated from an older woman in good health and CMV-seropositive.

The V and J genes are TRBV9 and TRBJ1-5; D not certain. Trimming stripped 4 bases from V and 7 bases from J, with 15 bases between. This CDR3 region has 14 residues. The germline CDR1 and CDR2 sequences are SGDLS and YYNGEE. CDR3 nucleotides: TGTGCCAGCAGCACCCGCGGAACCACCCAGCCCCAGCATTTT. Its translation is CASSTRGTTQPQHF.

The chain links TRBV18 to TRBJ1-5; 7 bases line up with TRBD1. Germline loops: CDR1 KGHSH, CDR2 LQKENI. This CDR3 is 11 amino acids long. CDR3 nucleotides: TGTGAAGAGGGGGCTTGTCAGCCCCAGCATTTT. Translating gives CEEGACQPQHF. Together with reference TRBV18 and TRBJ1-5, the CDR3 gives the full variable domain: NAGVMQNPRHLVRRRGQEARLRCSPMKGHSHVYWYRQLPEEGLKFMVYLQKENIIDESGMPKERFSAEFPKEGPSILRIQQVVRGDSAAYFCEEGACQPQHFGDGTRLSIL.

This clone was recorded a few times. One junction end does not reproduce the germline sequence, and a read error may be involved. J is TRBJ2-4 and V is TRBV9; tentative D call: TRBD2 (5 bases). This CDR3 region has 14 residues. Per germline, CDR1 SGDLS and CDR2 YYNGEE. CDR3 coding DNA: TGTGCCAGCAGCGTGTCGCTAGCCAAAAACAGTCAGTACTTC. Amino acid sequence: CASSVSLAKNSQYF.

This clone was recorded once. This sequence joins TRBV21-1 and TRBJ2-7; TRBD2, as called in the table, went unchecked against the DNA. TRBV21-1 is noted as a pseudogene. CDR3 length: 9 amino acids. The CDR3 protein is CASTYEQYF. For the CDR3, the DNA is TGTGCCAGCACGTACGAGCAGTACTTC.

The chain carries TRBV7-2 and TRBJ2-3; TRBD1 matches 7 bases. This CDR3 spans 14 amino acids. V lost 6 bases and J lost 4; bases outside the gene matches: 7. Germline V gene lookup returns CDR1 SGHTA and CDR2 FQGNSA. The CDR3 region has the DNA TGTGCCAGCAGTATACAGGGGAGCGCAGATACGCAGTATTTT. Its protein is CASSIQGSADTQYF.

This clone was observed a few times. V gene TRBV7-9 combines with J gene TRBJ2-7; TRBD2 agrees at 7 bases. CDR1 SEHNR and CDR2 FQNEAQ come from the germline V gene (reference sequence). This CDR3 contains 16 residues. V shed 0 bases, J shed 6 bases, and the junction held 11 bases outside the gene matches. CDR3 region: CASSLAGGGSSPEQYF. The CDR3 nucleotides are TGTGCCAGCAGCTTAGCGGGGGGGGGTTCCTCCCCCGAGCAGTACTTC.

The chain has TRBV5-1 and TRBJ2-5; 9 positions match TRBD1. The CDR3 totals 16 residues. V gave up 3 bases and J gave up 1 base; unmatched junction bases: 7. Germline V gives CDR1 SGHRS, CDR2 YFSETQ. The CDR3 loop reads CASSSQGARGQETQYF. Written as DNA, the CDR3 is TGCGCCAGCAGCTCACAGGGGGCGAGGGGCCAAGAGACCCAGTACTTC.

The gene calls are TRBV30 and TRBJ2-5, with D unresolved. Trimming took 0 bases from V and 2 from J, leaving 7 bases between them. CDR3 length equals 13 residues. Germline-derived CDR1 and CDR2 are GTSNPN and SVGIG (reference sequence). Here the CDR3 DNA reads TGTGCCTGGAGTGTGGCCAGACAAGAGACCCAGTACTTC. Its protein is CAWSVARQETQYF.

V and J are TRBV28 and TRBJ2-1; 7 nucleotides match TRBD2. This CDR3 has 14 amino acids. Germline lookup yields CDR1 MDHEN and CDR2 SYDVKM. The V gene end was trimmed by 7 bases and the J gene end by 4 bases; junction bases not matched to a gene: 7. CDR3 nucleotide sequence: TGTGCCAGCAAGGGACTACCCCTATACAATGAGCAGTTCTTC. Protein sequence: CASKGLPLYNEQFF.

This clone was seen a single time. The chain links TRBV6-1 to TRBJ2-7; 7 bases align to TRBD1. The CDR3 extends over 12 amino acids. CDR1 and CDR2 (germline): MNHNS, SASEGT. V lost 8 bases to trimming and J lost 0 bases; unmatched junction nucleotides: 1. The CDR3 region has the DNA TGTGCCAGCGACAGGGACTCCTACGAGCAGTACTTC. It translates to CASDRDSYEQYF.

V is TRBV5-4 and J is TRBJ2-5; 8 bases map to TRBD1. The CDR3 loop spans 13 amino acids. With V trimmed by 5 bases and J by 2 bases, 2 bases remained unmatched. Germline V gene lookup returns CDR1 SGHNT and CDR2 YYREEE (reference sequence). The CDR3 region has the DNA TGTGCCAGCAGTAGGGACAGGCAAGAGACCCAGTACTTC. Its translation is CASSRDRQETQYF. The full variable domain, in which reference TRBV5-4 and TRBJ2-5 provide the parts outside the CDR3, is ETGVTQSPTHLIKTRGQQVTLRCSSQSGHNTVSWYQQALGQGPQFIFQYYREEENGRGNFPPRFSGLQFPNYSSELNVNALELDDSALYLCASSRDRQETQYFGPGTRLLVL.

The rearrangement links TRBV27 to TRBJ2-1; 10 nucleotides align to TRBD2. V was pared by 3 bases and J by 8 bases, with 7 bases of the junction left unmatched. The germline gives CDR1 MNHEY, CDR2 SMNVEV (reference sequence). This CDR3 is built from 15 residues. The CDR3 sequence is CASSLGLARVDEQFF. The DNA of the CDR3 is TGTGCCAGCAGTTTGGGACTAGCGAGGGTCGATGAGCAGTTCTTC.

The CDR3 is CAPGGVNEQFF. CDR3 DNA sequence: TGTGCCCCTGGCGGGGTCAATGAGCAGTTCTTC. The chain combines TRBV7-9 with TRBJ2-1; D possibly corresponds to TRBD2 (6 bases). V lost 11 bases and J 6 bases, leaving 11 bases between the germline ends. The CDR3 runs to 11 residues. The V gene's germline CDR1 is SEHNR and CDR2 FQNEAQ (reference sequence).

This chain uses TRBV5-1 with TRBJ2-1; 9 nucleotides match TRBD1. The length of the CDR3 is 17 residues. Losses at the gene ends were 0 bases for V and 1 base for J; bases not matched to a gene: 5. Germline CDR1 SGHRS, CDR2 YFSETQ. The CDR3 region is CASSLAATGGSYNEQFF. In nucleotides, the CDR3 is TGCGCCAGCAGCTTGGCTGCGACAGGGGGGTCCTACAATGAGCAGTTCTTC.

This rearrangement joins TRBV2 to TRBJ2-6; D is possibly TRBD1 (5 bases). V was pared by 6 bases and J by 2 bases, with 8 bases between. Germline V gene data show CDR1 as SNHLY and CDR2 as FYNNEI. This CDR3 comprises 14 residues. CDR3 region: CASRATAGANVLTF. The CDR3 DNA is TGTGCCAGCAGGGCGACAGCTGGGGCCAACGTCCTGACTTTC. The variable domain in full, completed from reference TRBV2 and TRBJ2-6, reads EPEVTQTPSHQVTQMGQEVILRCVPISNHLYFYWYRQILGQKVEFLVSFYNNEISEKSEIFDDQFSVERPDGSNFTLKIRSTKLEDSAMYFCASRATAGANVLTFGAGSRLTVL.

This clone was seen more than once but under ten times. The germline gene is not matched at one end of the junction; a read error may be the cause. The V gene is TRBV7-7, the J gene TRBJ2-2; possibly TRBD2 for D (6 bases). This CDR3 region has 14 residues. CDR1 and CDR2 from the germline V gene are SSHAT and FNYEAQ (reference sequence). CDR3 sequence reads: CASSPTGLTGELFF. CDR3 coding DNA: TGTGCTAGCAGCCCCACCGGACTAACCGGGGAGCTGTTTTTT.

The chain links TRBV28 to TRBJ1-1, with no clear D. CDR3 length: 12 residues. In germline, CDR1 is MDHEN, CDR2 SYDVKM. Trimming stripped 3 bases from V and 8 bases from J, with 10 bases between. CDR3 protein: CASSFPQLEAFF. CDR3 coding DNA: TGTGCCAGCAGTTTTCCGCAGTTGGAAGCTTTCTTT.

The chain has TRBV9 and TRBJ1-5; possible D gene TRBD1, 6 bases. V was trimmed by 4 bases and J by 5 bases, leaving 16 bases between them. There are 15 residues in the CDR3. The germline gives CDR1 SGDLS, CDR2 YYNGEE. This CDR3 is CASSPSGGQHQPQHF. Written as DNA, the CDR3 is TGTGCCAGCAGCCCCAGCGGGGGGCAACATCAGCCCCAGCATTTT. Full variable domain (rest looked up from reference TRBV9 and TRBJ1-5): DSGVTQTPKHLITATGQRVTLRCSPRSGDLSVYWYQQSLDQGLQFLIQYYNGEERAKGNILERFSAQQFPDLHSELNLSSLELGDSALYFCASSPSGGQHQPQHFGDGTRLSIL.

The rearrangement links TRBV7-2 to TRBJ2-1; 7 bases are shared with TRBD1. V was pared by 5 bases and J by 7 bases, with 2 bases of the junction left unmatched. This CDR3 comprises 12 residues. Per the germline V gene, CDR1 is SGHTA and CDR2 is FQGNSA. The CDR3 protein is CASSEQGNEQFF. CDR3 in DNA: TGTGCCAGCAGCGAACAGGGGAATGAGCAGTTCTTC.

This clone was detected only a few times. The rearrangement joins TRBV19 to TRBJ1-6, with D tentatively TRBD1 (5 bases). CDR1 and CDR2 (germline): LNHDA, SQIVND (reference sequence). V lost 5 bases and J lost 4, with 12 bases in between. This CDR3 is 15 amino acids long. The CDR3 nucleotides are TGTGCCAGTAGTTCATCGGGACTGTATAATTCACCCCTCCACTTT. Amino acid sequence: CASSSSGLYNSPLHF.

The chain has TRBV4-2 and TRBJ1-4; D is possibly TRBD1 (6 bases). This CDR3 region has 15 residues. The V end was cut by 0 bases, the J end by 5 bases, with 10 bases between. The V gene's germline CDR1 is LGHNA and CDR2 YNFKEQ. The CDR3 protein is CASSQDRDRNEKLFF. The DNA for the CDR3 is TGTGCCAGCAGCCAAGATCGCGACAGGAATGAAAAACTGTTTTTT.